The 13 T cell receptor beta chains below come from one sample, sequenced in a study of blood T cells in healthy people across ages. It was with a sample-barcoded 5' primer and a J-beta primer mix that a second PCR of about 6 to 12 cycles was run. From the 5' RACE reads, TCRdb called clonotypes with MiXCR, one entry per CDR3 protein. The data contain hundreds of thousands of distinct CDR3 sequences, 58% of them singletons. What was sequenced was blood. These receptors were obtained from a man aged 30-40 years in good health.

The J gene is TRBJ2-3, the V gene TRBV7-9, with TRBD1 as a possible D gene (5 bases). Germline values: CDR1 SEHNR, CDR2 FQNEAQ (reference sequence). The CDR3 runs 17 residues. Trimming took 7 bases from V and 0 from J, leaving 20 bases between them. CDR3 sequence reads: CASTVLGVMASTDTQYF. As DNA, the CDR3 is TGTGCCAGCACCGTCCTAGGGGTTATGGCTAGCACAGATACGCAGTATTTT.

This clonotype was seen only a few times. The CDR3 sequence: CSVVYGANVLTF. DNA of the CDR3: TGCAGCGTTGTCTATGGGGCCAACGTCCTGACTTTC. V and J are TRBV29-1 and TRBJ2-6; D uncertain. The CDR3 is made up of 12 amino acids. Germline lookup yields CDR1 SQVTM and CDR2 ANQGSEA. V was cut by 4 bases and J by 3 bases, with 4 bases left in between.

This clonotype was seen only a few times. The chain uses TRBV13 and TRBJ2-1, with TRBD2 as a possible D gene (6 bases). V was trimmed by 6 bases and J by 9 bases, leaving 21 bases between them. Germline CDR1 is PRHDT and CDR2 is FYEKMQ (reference sequence). The CDR3 contains 15 residues. The CDR3 region has the DNA TGTGCCAGCAGTTCAATACGGGACTCCTTCGGTGAGCAGTTCTTC. Amino acid sequence: CASSSIRDSFGEQFF.

This clonotype was detected ten times or more. This rearrangement joins TRBV6-6 to TRBJ2-7; D unclear. This CDR3 region has 14 residues. Trimming took off 5 bases at V and 0 bases at J, with 11 bases between the two ends. From germline, CDR1 is MNHNY and CDR2 SVGAGI (reference sequence). Here the CDR3 reads CASSGSESSYEQYF. CDR3 nucleotide sequence: TGTGCCAGCAGTGGCTCTGAGAGCTCCTACGAGCAGTACTTC.

This chain joins TRBV6-6 and TRBJ2-7; a weak D match, TRBD1 (5 bases). V was shortened by 4 bases and J by 4 bases, with 11 bases between the two germline ends. Germline V gene data show CDR1 as MNHNY and CDR2 as SVGAGI (reference sequence). This CDR3 has 13 residues. CDR3 residues: CASSFQDRYEQYF. The DNA of the CDR3 is TGTGCCAGCAGTTTCCAAGACAGATACGAGCAGTACTTC.

The genes are TRBV5-1 and TRBJ2-7, with D maybe TRBD1 (6 bases). The CDR3 sequence is 15 residues long. Looked up from germline, CDR1 is SGHRS and CDR2 is YFSETQ. V was shortened by 4 bases and J by 3 bases, with 17 bases between the two germline ends. CDR3 residues: CASSANEQGDYEQYF. The CDR3 DNA follows: TGCGCCAGCAGCGCGAATGAACAGGGCGACTACGAGCAGTACTTC.

The genes are TRBV9 and TRBJ1-2; D is ambiguous. CDR3 size: 14 residues. Trimming stripped 2 bases from V and 8 bases from J, with 16 bases between. CDR1 SGDLS and CDR2 YYNGEE come from the germline V gene. The CDR3 sequence: CASSVGFGKSGYTF. For the CDR3, the DNA is TGTGCCAGCAGCGTGGGATTCGGGAAGTCCGGCTACACCTTC.

The gene calls are TRBV29-1 and TRBJ2-3; a possible D gene is TRBD2 (5 bases). CDR1 SQVTM and CDR2 ANQGSEA come from the germline V gene. Trimming shortened V by 0 bases and J by 2 bases, and 9 bases separated the two germline ends. The CDR3 totals 14 residues. CDR3 sequence reads: CSVEDSGSTDTQYF. The CDR3 bases are TGCAGCGTTGAAGATTCGGGATCCACAGATACGCAGTATTTT.

The chain recombines TRBV3-1 with TRBJ2-1; tentative D call: TRBD2 (6 bases). Germline CDR1 reads LGHDT; CDR2 reads YNNKEL (reference sequence). Deletions cut 0 bases from V and 10 bases from J, with 16 bases between. This CDR3 is built from 15 residues. The CDR3 here is CASSQDLGEVPEQFF. The CDR3 region has the DNA TGTGCCAGCAGCCAAGATCTTGGGGAGGTACCGGAGCAGTTCTTC.

This clonotype was seen a single time. A read error may account for a junction end that differs from germline. The chain carries TRBV7-9 and TRBJ2-1, with TRBD2 as a possible D gene (6 bases). The germline gives CDR1 SEHNR, CDR2 FQNEAQ (reference sequence). The CDR3 totals 15 residues. CDR3 sequence: CAGSLGPAPGETQFF. The CDR3 bases are TGTGCCGGCAGCTTAGGCCCAGCTCCGGGAGAGACCCAGTTCTTC. Combining the CDR3 with reference TRBV7-9 and TRBJ2-1 gives the whole variable domain DTGVSQNPRHKITKRGQNVTFRCDPISEHNRLYWYRQTLGQGPEFLTYFQNEAQLEKSRLLSDRFSAERPKGSFSTLEIQRTEQGDSAMYLCAGSLGPAPGETQFFGPGTRLTVL.

The J gene is TRBJ2-3, the V gene TRBV4-2, with D possibly matching TRBD2 (5 bases). In germline, CDR1 is LGHNA, CDR2 YNFKEQ. This CDR3 spans 18 amino acids. Between the trimmed V and J ends, which lost 2 bases and 3 bases, there was a span of 21 bases. The CDR3 spells CASSQPSPGVLGTDTQYF. Written as DNA, the CDR3 is TGTGCCAGCAGCCAACCATCGCCCGGGGTCCTGGGGACAGATACGCAGTATTTT.

The chain couples TRBV9 to TRBJ2-4, with 8 nucleotides matching TRBD1. The J call is in doubt because the DNA end fits TRBJ2-7 better. The germline gives CDR1 SGDLS, CDR2 YYNGEE. The CDR3 extends over 15 amino acids. CDR3 loop: CASSVDYGGQGEQYF. As DNA, the CDR3 is TGTGCCAGCAGCGTAGATTATGGAGGACAGGGCGAGCAGTACTTC.

This clonotype was recorded only once. The chain is built from TRBV27 and TRBJ2-7, with D perhaps assigned TRBD1 or TRBD2 (5 bases each). V lost 6 bases to trimming and J lost 1 base, with 16 bases between them. The CDR3 contains 15 residues. The germline V gene has CDR1 MNHEY and CDR2 SMNVEV (reference sequence). Here the CDR3 reads CASRSRDRVSYEQYF. The DNA for the CDR3 is TGTGCCAGCAGGTCCCGGGACCGAGTTTCCTACGAGCAGTACTTC.